One sample yielded the 6 T cell receptor beta chains listed below, sequenced in a study of T cell changes during pregnancy in multiple sclerosis. Sequenced by immunoSEQ multiplex PCR; TCRdb stores in-frame clones only, minus some. This table has 75,000 to 95,000 clones, nearly 95% appearing once. This material consisted of CD4+ T cells from peripheral blood mononuclear cells, taken after pregnancy. These receptors were taken from a female donor with multiple sclerosis, enrolled in a pregnancy study.

The gene calls are TRBV25-1 and TRBJ2-7; 9 positions match TRBD2. The CDR3 covers 16 residues. V lost 1 base to trimming and J lost 9 bases; unmatched junction nucleotides: 13. Germline-derived CDR1 and CDR2 are MGHDK and SYGVNS. CDR3 nucleotides: TGTGCCAGCAGTGAATTTGGGCGGGAGGGCCTATGCGTGCAGTACTTC. Amino acids: CASSEFGREGLCVQYF.

The chain couples TRBV29-1 to TRBJ2-5, with TRBD1 as a possible D gene (5 bases). V lost 5 bases and J 4 bases, leaving 11 bases between the germline ends. CDR1 is SQVTM, CDR2 ANQGSEA, per germline. The CDR3 runs to 12 residues. The CDR3 sequence is CSVNRSPETQYF. The DNA for the CDR3 is TGCAGCGTTAACAGGTCCCCAGAGACCCAGTACTTC.

This clone has only one observation. The chain is built from TRBV5-6 and TRBJ2-5; 9 bases are shared with TRBD2. Germline trimming cut 2 bases from V and 4 bases from J; bases unmatched to any gene: 3. Germline assignment: CDR1 SGHDT and CDR2 YYEEEE. The CDR3 consists of 14 residues. The CDR3 DNA follows: TGTGCCAGCAGCTTCCTGACTAGCGGAGAGACCCAGTACTTC. This sequence encodes CASSFLTSGETQYF. The full variable domain, rest sourced from reference TRBV5-6 and TRBJ2-5, is DAGVTQSPTHLIKTRGQQVTLRCSPKSGHDTVSWYQQALGQGPQFIFQYYEEEERQRGNFPDRFSGHQFPNYSSELNVNALLLGDSALYLCASSFLTSGETQYFGPGTRLLVL.

The V and J genes are TRBV6-4 and TRBJ2-2, with a tentative D call TRBD2 (6 bases). Germline V gives CDR1 MRHNA, CDR2 SNTAGT. There are 15 residues in the CDR3. The V end lost 6 bases, the J end lost 3 bases, and 14 bases lay between the germline ends. The CDR3: CASRALGGDTGELFF. The CDR3 coding sequence is TGTGCCAGCAGAGCCCTGGGCGGGGACACCGGGGAGCTGTTTTTT.

The CDR3 region has the DNA TGCGCCAGCAGCGAGCGGGGACAGGGCCACAATGAGCAGTTCTTC. Translating it yields CASSERGQGHNEQFF. This chain connects TRBV5-1 to TRBJ2-1; 9 nucleotides agree with TRBD1. The CDR3 spans 15 residues. Trimming at V came to 4 bases and at J to 5 bases, leaving 7 bases not matched to a gene. From germline, CDR1 is SGHRS and CDR2 YFSETQ.

The genes are TRBV5-1 and TRBJ2-3; 8 nucleotides match TRBD2. Germline V CDR1 and CDR2: SGHRS, YFSETQ. The CDR3 spans 16 residues. V shed 0 bases and J 5 bases; nucleotides not matched to a gene: 8. CDR3 coding DNA: TGCGCCAGCAGCTTGGCCACAGCGGGAGTCGTAGATACGCAGTATTTT. It encodes CASSLATAGVVDTQYF.